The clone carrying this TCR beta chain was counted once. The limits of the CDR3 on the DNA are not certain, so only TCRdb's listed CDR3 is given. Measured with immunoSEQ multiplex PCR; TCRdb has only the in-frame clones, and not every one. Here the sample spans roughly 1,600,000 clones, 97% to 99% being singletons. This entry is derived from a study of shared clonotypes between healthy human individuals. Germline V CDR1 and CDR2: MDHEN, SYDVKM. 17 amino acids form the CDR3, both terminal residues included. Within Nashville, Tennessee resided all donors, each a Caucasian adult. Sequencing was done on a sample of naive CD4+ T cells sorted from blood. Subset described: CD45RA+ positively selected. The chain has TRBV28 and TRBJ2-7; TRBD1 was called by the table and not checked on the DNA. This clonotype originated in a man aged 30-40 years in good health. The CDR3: CASSFPFRARGQYEQYF.